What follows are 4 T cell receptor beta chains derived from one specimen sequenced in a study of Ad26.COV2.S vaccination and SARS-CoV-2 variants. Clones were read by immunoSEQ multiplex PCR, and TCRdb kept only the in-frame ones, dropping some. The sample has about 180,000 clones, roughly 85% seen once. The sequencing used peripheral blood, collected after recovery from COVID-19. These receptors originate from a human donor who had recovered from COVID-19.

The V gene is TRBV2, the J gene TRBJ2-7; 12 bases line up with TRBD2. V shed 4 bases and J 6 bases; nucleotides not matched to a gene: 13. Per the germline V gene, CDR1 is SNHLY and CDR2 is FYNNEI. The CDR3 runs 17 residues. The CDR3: CASSAPGLAGWEGEQYF. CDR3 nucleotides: TGTGCCAGCAGTGCACCGGGACTAGCGGGTTGGGAGGGCGAGCAGTACTTC. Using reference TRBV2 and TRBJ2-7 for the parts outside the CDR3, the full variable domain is EPEVTQTPSHQVTQMGQEVILRCVPISNHLYFYWYRQILGQKVEFLVSFYNNEISEKSEIFDDQFSVERPDGSNFTLKIRSTKLEDSAMYFCASSAPGLAGWEGEQYFGPGTRLTVT.

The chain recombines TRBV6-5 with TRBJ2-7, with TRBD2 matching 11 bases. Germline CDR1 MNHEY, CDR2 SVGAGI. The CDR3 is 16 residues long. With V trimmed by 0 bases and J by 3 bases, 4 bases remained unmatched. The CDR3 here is CASSYSSGRADYEQYF. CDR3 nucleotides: TGTGCCAGCAGTTACTCTAGCGGGAGGGCCGACTACGAGCAGTACTTC.

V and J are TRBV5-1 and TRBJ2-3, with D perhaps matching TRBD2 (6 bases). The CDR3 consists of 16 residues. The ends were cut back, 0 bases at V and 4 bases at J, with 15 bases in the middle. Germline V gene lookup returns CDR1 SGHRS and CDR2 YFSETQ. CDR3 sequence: CASSLAGGAGADTQYF. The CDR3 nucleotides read TGCGCCAGCAGCTTGGCCGGCGGGGCGGGCGCAGATACGCAGTATTTT.

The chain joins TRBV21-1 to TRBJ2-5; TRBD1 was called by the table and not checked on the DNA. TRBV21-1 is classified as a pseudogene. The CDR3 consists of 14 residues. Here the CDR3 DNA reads TGTGCCAGCAGCAAGGGGCGGACGAGGGAGACCCAGTACTTC. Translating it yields CASSKGRTRETQYF.